The 14 T cell receptor beta chains given below trace back to one sample, sequenced in a study of vaccination and CD4 T cells after COVID-19. Cultured CD4+ T cell DNA was sequenced using the Oncomine TCR Beta short-read assay. TCRdb independently ran MiXCR on the PCR reads; one entry per CDR3 protein. This table has approximately 8,000 distinct CDR3 sequences, 55% to 75% appearing once. Their antigen targets remain unknown. Treatment in this sample: roughly 10-day PBMC culture with coronavirus spike peptide pools or control peptides (ViraFEST assay). The sample was CD4+ T cells from blood, cultured in vitro. Receptors were obtained from a human donor who had recovered from COVID-19.

This chain connects TRBV6-5 to TRBJ1-1; no clear D gene. Germline V CDR1 and CDR2: MNHEY, SVGAGI. V lost 0 bases and J 6 bases, leaving 11 bases between the germline ends. The CDR3 is 14 amino acids. The CDR3 here is CASSYSKLVSEAFF. DNA of the CDR3: TGTGCCAGCAGTTACTCGAAGTTGGTGTCTGAAGCTTTCTTT.

The rearrangement uses TRBV7-2 and TRBJ1-6; perhaps TRBD1 as D (5 bases). There are 16 residues in the CDR3. V lost 1 base, J lost 10 bases, and 17 bases lay in between. CDR1 is SGHTA and CDR2 is FQGNSA in the germline V gene. CDR3 region: CASSLDPGRSQSPLHF. The CDR3 DNA follows: TGTGCCAGCAGCTTAGATCCGGGACGGTCTCAGTCACCCCTCCACTTT.

This chain uses TRBV24-1 with TRBJ1-1; D not certain. The V gene lost 4 bases and the J gene lost 11 bases, with 10 bases spanning the gap. Germline assignment: CDR1 KGHDR and CDR2 SFDVKD. CDR3 length: 11 residues. The CDR3 nucleotides read TGTGCCACCAGTGAAGGGCGCAGGGCTTTCTTT. Its protein is CATSEGRRAFF.

The DNA for the CDR3 is TGTGCCTGGACCGAACTTGGCGGGACAACCTACGAGCAGTACTTC. Translation gives CAWTELGGTTYEQYF. The chain joins TRBV30 to TRBJ2-7; D tentatively reads TRBD1 or TRBD2 (6 bases each). Germline lookup yields CDR1 GTSNPN and CDR2 SVGIG (reference sequence). Trimming pared 4 bases from V and 2 bases from J, leaving 18 bases between. CDR3 size: 15 residues. Using reference TRBV30 and TRBJ2-7 for the parts outside the CDR3, the full variable domain is SQTIHQWPATLVQPVGSPLSLECTVEGTSNPNLYWYRQAAGRGLQLLFYSVGIGQISSEVPQNLSASRPQDRQFILSSKKLLLSDSGFYLCAWTELGGTTYEQYFGPGTRLTVT.

The gene calls are TRBV19 and TRBJ1-1; perhaps TRBD1 as D (5 bases). Trimming stripped 7 bases from V and 4 bases from J, with 13 bases between. Germline assignment: CDR1 LNHDA and CDR2 SQIVND (reference sequence). The CDR3 is 13 residues long. The CDR3 is CASTGQGSTEAFF. The CDR3, as DNA: TGTGCCAGTACCGGCCAGGGAAGCACTGAAGCTTTCTTT.

The rearrangement links TRBV30 to TRBJ1-2; no firm D call. The V end was cut by 7 bases, the J end by 4 bases, with 10 bases between. This CDR3 is built from 11 residues. The germline V gene has CDR1 GTSNPN and CDR2 SVGIG (reference sequence). Here the CDR3 reads CASDGPYGYTF. The CDR3 bases are TGTGCCTCCGATGGCCCCTATGGCTACACCTTC. The full variable domain, rest sourced from reference TRBV30 and TRBJ1-2, is SQTIHQWPATLVQPVGSPLSLECTVEGTSNPNLYWYRQAAGRGLQLLFYSVGIGQISSEVPQNLSASRPQDRQFILSSKKLLLSDSGFYLCASDGPYGYTFGSGTRLTVV.

The chain uses TRBV11-2 and TRBJ1-1; D perhaps matches TRBD1 (5 bases). Germline lookup yields CDR1 SGHAT and CDR2 FQNNGV. V lost 1 base, J lost 7 bases, and 10 bases lay in between. The CDR3 is 13 amino acids. The CDR3 nucleotides read TGTGCCAGCAGCTTAGTTCATGGGGGTGAAGCTTTCTTT. Its protein product is CASSLVHGGEAFF.

The chain couples TRBV2 to TRBJ1-2; D gene unclear. CDR3 length equals 13 residues. Per germline, CDR1 SNHLY and CDR2 FYNNEI. The germline V and J ends were trimmed by 1 base and 5 bases, with 8 bases remaining between them. The DNA for the CDR3 is TGTGCCAGCAGTGAAGAGTCACAGTATGGCTACACCTTC. Translating it yields CASSEESQYGYTF.

V is TRBV2 and J is TRBJ1-6, with D tentatively TRBD1 (5 bases). This CDR3 region has 15 residues. From germline, CDR1 is SNHLY and CDR2 FYNNEI. With 6 bases removed from V and 0 bases from J, the gap between germline ends came to 9 bases. The CDR3: CASSQTVSYNSPLHF. The CDR3 nucleotides are TGTGCCAGCAGCCAGACAGTCTCCTATAATTCACCCCTCCACTTT.

The chain recombines TRBV5-6 with TRBJ1-2, with TRBD1 matching over 10 bases. Germline V gene sequence: CDR1 SGHDT, CDR2 YYEEEE. This CDR3 is 13 amino acids long. V shed 5 bases, J shed 8 bases, and the junction held 6 bases outside the gene matches. DNA for the CDR3: TGTGCCAGCAGTAGACAGGGGGCAGGGGGCTACACCTTC. Amino acids: CASSRQGAGGYTF.

This sequence joins TRBV20-1 and TRBJ1-5; D remains ambiguous. The CDR3 has 17 residues. Trimming removed 0 bases at V and 0 bases at J, with 15 bases between. Germline values: CDR1 DFQATT, CDR2 SNEGSKA (reference sequence). The CDR3 here is CSARDLGGQDSNQPQHF. CDR3 nucleotide sequence: TGCAGTGCTAGAGATCTCGGTGGGCAAGATAGCAATCAGCCCCAGCATTTT.

This chain joins TRBV6-1 and TRBJ1-2; D not certain. Germline assignment: CDR1 MNHNS and CDR2 SASEGT. Trimming took 0 bases from V and 8 from J, leaving 10 bases between them. CDR3 size: 13 residues. CDR3 DNA: TGTGCCAGCAGTGAAGCGGTTATGTGGGGCTACACCTTC. Translation: CASSEAVMWGYTF.

There are a few counts of this clonotype. The rearrangement links TRBV21-1 to TRBJ1-1. TRBV21-1 counts as a pseudogene. This CDR3 contains 14 residues. The DNA for the CDR3 is TGTGCCAGCAGGATAGGACCCCAGAACACTGAAGCTTTCTTT. Translating it yields CASRIGPQNTEAFF.

Only one count was recorded for this clonotype. The chain uses TRBV5-1 and TRBJ1-1; D is unresolved. V lost 0 bases and J lost 1, with 7 bases in between. In germline, CDR1 is SGHRS, CDR2 YFSETQ. The CDR3 is 14 amino acids. CDR3: CASSLVGSNTEAFF. CDR3 nucleotide sequence: TGCGCCAGCAGCTTGGTTGGATCGAACACTGAAGCTTTCTTT. The whole variable domain, remainder taken from reference TRBV5-1 and TRBJ1-1, is KAGVTQTPRYLIKTRGQQVTLSCSPISGHRSVSWYQQTPGQGLQFLFEYFSETQRNKGNFPGRFSGRQFSNSRSEMNVSTLELGDSALYLCASSLVGSNTEAFFGQGTRLTVV.